This entry features one TCR beta chain sequence. As yet, its antigen is unknown. The data originate from a study of identical twins. V lost 1 base and J lost 4; bases outside the gene matches: 4. The CDR3 is made up of 15 amino acids. The germline gives CDR1 MGHDK, CDR2 SYGVNS. A universal primer binding site was introduced by template switching. The final cDNA contained unique molecular identifiers. TCRdb analysed the 5' RACE reads with MiXCR anew, one entry per CDR3 protein. The table has about 240,000 distinct CDR3 sequences, 10% to 13% seen once. Study outcomes and limitations: Within cord blood, abundant beta clonotypes carried fewer insertions, but memory repertoires showed no such trend.

The specimen sequenced was memory T cells sorted from blood. This clonotype originated in a man aged 45-65 years in good health. The V gene is TRBV25-1, the J gene TRBJ2-3, with 8 bases identical to TRBD1. CDR3 sequence (DNA): TGTGCCAGCAGTGAATTTGCAGGGGGCGCAGATACGCAGTATTTT. This encodes CASSEFAGGADTQYF.